Below, 21 T cell receptor beta chains from the same sample are listed, as sequenced in a study of blood T cell repertoires in COVID-19. Libraries were prepared by immunoSEQ multiplex PCR; TCRdb keeps only in-frame clonotypes and omits some of them. This table has approximately 230,000 clones, about 80% appearing once. The sample comprised peripheral blood. All receptors come from a woman of 80 years or more with active or convalescent COVID-19.

The chain recombines TRBV4-1 with TRBJ1-2, with unresolved D. This CDR3 region has 18 residues. The V end lost 0 bases, the J end lost 0 bases, and 17 bases lay between the germline ends. Germline-derived CDR1 and CDR2 are MGHRA and YSYEKL. As DNA, the CDR3 is TGCGCCAGCAGCCAAGATACGATGCGGCGGGTTACTAACTATGGCTACACCTTC. It yields the protein CASSQDTMRRVTNYGYTF.

The chain is built from TRBV18 and TRBJ1-1; D gene unclear. Trimming pared 2 bases from V and 3 bases from J, leaving 13 bases between. This CDR3 has 15 amino acids. Germline V gives CDR1 KGHSH, CDR2 LQKENI. CDR3 amino acids: CASSPREVKHTEAFF. The CDR3 DNA is TGTGCCAGCTCACCAAGGGAGGTGAAGCACACTGAAGCTTTCTTT.

The CDR3 sequence: CASSLEGQSNTEAFF. DNA of the CDR3: TGTGCCAGCAGCTTGGAGGGGCAGAGTAACACTGAAGCTTTCTTT. V and J are TRBV5-5 and TRBJ1-1; maybe TRBD1 (5 bases). The CDR3 loop spans 15 amino acids. Germline lookup yields CDR1 SGHKS and CDR2 YYEKEE (reference sequence). V shed 0 bases and J shed 2 bases, with 11 bases lying between them.

The chain uses TRBV18 and TRBJ2-3; D is ambiguous. Trimming removed 3 bases from V and 1 base from J, with 11 bases in between. This CDR3 contains 15 residues. Looked up from germline, CDR1 is KGHSH and CDR2 is LQKENI. CDR3 sequence reads: CASSPITSGTDTQYF. The CDR3 DNA reads TGTGCCAGCTCACCTATAACCAGCGGCACAGATACGCAGTATTTT.

This clone showed up just a few times. The rearrangement joins TRBV18 to TRBJ1-1; 11 bases align to TRBD1. The CDR3 spans 15 residues. CDR1 and CDR2 from the germline V gene are KGHSH and LQKENI. J lost 3 bases, V lost 1 base, and 1 base had no gene match. The CDR3 sequence is CASSPLGQGDTEAFF. DNA for the CDR3: TGTGCCAGCTCACCACTGGGACAGGGGGACACTGAAGCTTTCTTT.

V usage is TRBV27 and J usage is TRBJ1-2; D is uncertain. The CDR3 covers 14 residues. The V end was cut by 2 bases, the J end by 8 bases, with 15 bases between. The germline CDR1 and CDR2 sequences are MNHEY and SMNVEV (reference sequence). For the CDR3, the DNA is TGTGCCAGCAGTTTAAGAGCCAGCCCTAGAGGCTACACCTTC. It codes for CASSLRASPRGYTF.

The chain employs TRBV19 and TRBJ2-1; TRBD2 agrees at 9 bases. After removal of 5 bases from V and 4 bases from J, the junction contained 3 bases not matched to a gene. The CDR3 is made up of 14 amino acids. Germline assignment: CDR1 LNHDA and CDR2 SQIVND (reference sequence). CDR3 bases: TGTGCCAGTAGTCAGCGGGAGGCTTACAATGAGCAGTTCTTC. Protein sequence: CASSQREAYNEQFF.

This clone was recorded only once. This chain joins TRBV28 and TRBJ1-4; D uncertain. Trimming took 1 base from V and 4 from J, leaving 7 bases between them. Germline V gene sequence: CDR1 MDHEN, CDR2 SYDVKM. This CDR3 has 14 residues. The CDR3 DNA reads as TGTGCCAGCAGTTTATTTTCGGGTAATGAAAAACTGTTTTTT. Protein product: CASSLFSGNEKLFF.

V is TRBV13 and J is TRBJ1-5; unclear D gene. The germline CDR1 and CDR2 sequences are PRHDT and FYEKMQ (reference sequence). Trimming cost V 0 bases and J 5 bases, with 8 bases left between them. The CDR3 contains 14 residues. This chain's CDR3 is CASSLGFTDQPQHF. In DNA, the CDR3 is TGTGCCAGCAGCTTAGGATTCACTGATCAGCCCCAGCATTTT.

The chain employs TRBV10-3 and TRBJ2-7; 9 bases fit TRBD1. Germline assignment: CDR1 ENHRY and CDR2 SYGVKD. V lost 6 bases to trimming and J lost 6 bases; unmatched junction nucleotides: 9. This CDR3 comprises 14 residues. The CDR3 nucleotides read TGTGCCATCAGCTTGGACAGGGGCTCCCTCGAGCAGTACTTC. Translating it yields CAISLDRGSLEQYF.

This sequence joins TRBV27 and TRBJ2-7, with D possibly being TRBD1 (5 bases). V lost 3 bases, J lost 3 bases, and 15 bases lay in between. Germline CDR1 and CDR2: MNHEY and SMNVEV (reference sequence). This CDR3 region has 15 residues. The CDR3 loop reads CASSFKQGSLYEQYF. Here the CDR3 DNA reads TGTGCCAGCAGTTTCAAGCAGGGAAGTCTCTACGAGCAGTACTTC.

This clone was detected only a few times. V and J are TRBV7-2 and TRBJ1-1; TRBD1 matches at 11 bases. Germline V gene lookup returns CDR1 SGHTA and CDR2 FQGNSA. The ends lost 5 bases at V and 9 bases at J; junction bases unmatched: 11. The CDR3 extends over 15 amino acids. The DNA of the CDR3 is TGTGCCAGCAGCGAGGGTTGGACAGGGGGCGTTAAAGCTTTCTTT. The encoded protein is CASSEGWTGGVKAFF.

This rearrangement joins TRBV3-1 (or the pseudogene TRBV3-2) to TRBJ1-2; no clear D. This CDR3 spans 14 amino acids. The germline V and J ends were trimmed by 2 bases and 2 bases, with 9 bases remaining between them. Germline V lookup: CDR1 LGHDT, CDR2 YNNKEL (reference sequence). The CDR3 region is CASSQRTGNYGYTF. The DNA for the CDR3 is TGTGCCAGCAGCCAAAGGACGGGAAACTATGGCTACACCTTC.

The J gene is TRBJ2-5, the V gene TRBV21-1; no DNA check was done on the table's D call, TRBD1. TRBV21-1 is designated a pseudogene. The CDR3 sequence is 13 residues long. The CDR3 DNA is TGTGCCAGCGGCGACAGGGGGCAGGAGACCCAGTACTTC. This codes for CASGDRGQETQYF.

The chain is built from TRBV30 and TRBJ1-3; D remains unclear. Germline CDR1 reads GTSNPN; CDR2 reads SVGIG (reference sequence). This CDR3 is 14 amino acids long. Trimming shortened V by 2 bases and J by 7 bases, and 15 bases separated the two germline ends. In nucleotides, the CDR3 is TGTGCCTGGAGTTTGGCAGGTCTTGGGAACACCATATATTTT. It is translated as CAWSLAGLGNTIYF. Full variable domain (missing parts from reference TRBV30 and TRBJ1-3): SQTIHQWPATLVQPVGSPLSLECTVEGTSNPNLYWYRQAAGRGLQLLFYSVGIGQISSEVPQNLSASRPQDRQFILSSKKLLLSDSGFYLCAWSLAGLGNTIYFGEGSWLTVV.

The CDR3 sequence is CASDQLGFTDTQYF. CDR3 DNA sequence: TGTGCCAGCGACCAACTAGGGTTCACAGATACGCAGTATTTT. This chain connects TRBV7-9 to TRBJ2-3; D is possibly TRBD2 (5 bases). Germline CDR1 reads SEHNR; CDR2 reads FQNEAQ (reference sequence). The CDR3 runs to 14 residues. The V and J ends lost 8 bases and 2 bases respectively, with 14 bases between them.

The chain carries TRBV7-8 and TRBJ2-1, with D perhaps TRBD1 (6 bases). The CDR3 length is 13 residues. The germline gives CDR1 SGHVS, CDR2 FQNEAQ. V was trimmed by 6 bases and J by 2 bases, leaving 8 bases between them. CDR3 sequence: CASSTGPYNEQFF. The CDR3, as DNA: TGTGCCAGCAGTACAGGGCCCTACAATGAGCAGTTCTTC.

The chain couples TRBV2 to TRBJ1-5; D might be TRBD1 (5 bases). Trimming removed 7 bases from V and 6 bases from J, with 16 bases in between. The CDR3 sequence is 14 residues long. Germline V gene data show CDR1 as SNHLY and CDR2 as FYNNEI. CDR3 sequence: CASNDRQKSQPQHF. For the CDR3, the DNA is TGTGCCAGCAATGATCGACAGAAAAGTCAGCCCCAGCATTTT.

The chain combines TRBV6-1 with TRBJ1-5; tentative D call: TRBD1 (6 bases). This CDR3 is 15 amino acids long. The germline CDR1 and CDR2 sequences are MNHNS and SASEGT. V was trimmed by 2 bases and J by 4 bases, leaving 12 bases between them. This CDR3 reads CASSESWGRNQPQHF. Written as DNA, the CDR3 is TGTGCCAGCAGTGAAAGTTGGGGGCGAAATCAGCCCCAGCATTTT.

The rearrangement uses TRBV27 and TRBJ2-3; 13 bases match TRBD2. The V gene's germline CDR1 is MNHEY and CDR2 SMNVEV (reference sequence). Trimming took 4 bases from V and 3 from J; bases not matched to a gene: 7. CDR3 size: 17 residues. CDR3 sequence reads: CASSSLRTSGSTDTQYF. The CDR3 nucleotides read TGTGCCAGCAGTTCCTTAAGGACTAGCGGGAGTACAGATACGCAGTATTTT.

The V and J genes are TRBV12-3 or TRBV12-4 and TRBJ1-1; tentatively, D is TRBD1 (6 bases). Trimming shortened V by 3 bases and J by 11 bases, and 13 bases separated the two germline ends. The CDR3 is made up of 12 amino acids. The CDR3 spells CASSFGAGAAFF. The CDR3 coding sequence is TGTGCCAGCAGTTTTGGGGCAGGGGCCGCTTTCTTT.